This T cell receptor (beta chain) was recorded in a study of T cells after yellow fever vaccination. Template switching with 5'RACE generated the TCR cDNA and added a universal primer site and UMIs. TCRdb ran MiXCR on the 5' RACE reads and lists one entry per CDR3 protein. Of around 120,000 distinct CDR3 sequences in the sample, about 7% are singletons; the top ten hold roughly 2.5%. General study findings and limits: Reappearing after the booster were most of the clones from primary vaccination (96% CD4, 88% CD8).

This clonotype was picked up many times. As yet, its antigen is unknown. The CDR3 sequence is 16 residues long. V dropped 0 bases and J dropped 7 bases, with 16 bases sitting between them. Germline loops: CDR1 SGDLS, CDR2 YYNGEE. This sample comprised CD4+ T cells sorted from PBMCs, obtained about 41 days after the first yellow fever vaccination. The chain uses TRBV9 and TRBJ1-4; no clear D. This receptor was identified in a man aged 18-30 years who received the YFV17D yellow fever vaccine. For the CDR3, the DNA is TGTGCCAGCAGCGTAGGAGCGTGGCAGGAGGGTGAAAAACTGTTTTTT. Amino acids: CASSVGAWQEGEKLFF.